Presented here are 16 T cell receptor beta chains from one specimen sequenced in a study of tissue T cells after allogeneic stem cell transplantation. The time point here: mouse harvest day 7 after allogeneic transplant. Mouse grafts combined 10^7 T-cell-depleted bone marrow cells with 10^6 splenic CD5+ T cells. TCRdb's table, derived via immunoSEQ multiplex PCR, lists solely in-frame clones and lacks some. The table includes some 5,000 clones, under 60% detected once. Sequenced material: gut tissue. The receptors here all came from a female BALB/c mouse given C57BL/6 T cells with graft-versus-host disease after an allogeneic hematopoietic cell transplant.

Note on this clone: The genes are named according to mouse. The CDR3 end is not reached by the read, which stops 1 residue before it; the germline J gene fills it in. The rearrangement joins TRBV26 to TRBJ1-3, with 9 bases lining up with TRBD1. V trimming: 6 bases; J trimming: 0 bases; junction bases outside the gene matches: 3. The length of the CDR3 is 15 residues. Germline-derived CDR1 and CDR2 are KGHPV and FQNQEV (reference sequence). CDR3 residues: CASSWGQGSGNTLYF. The sequenced CDR3 bases are TGTGCCAGCAGCTGGGGACAGGGTTCTGGAAATACGCTCTAT.

With respect to this clone: The genes and germline here are from mouse. From the germline J gene comes the end of the CDR3, since the read stops 1 residue before it. The V call is TRBV23, the J call TRBJ2-3; TRBD2 is the table's D call, not checked against the DNA. CDR3 length: 16 residues. CDR1 is KGHTA, CDR2 FQNQQP, per germline. The chain's CDR3 is CSSSQSGLGGAETLYF. The CDR3 bases that were read are TGCTCCAGCAGTCAATCAGGTCTGGGGGGTGCAGAAACGCTGTAT. The full variable domain, completed using reference TRBV23 and TRBJ2-3, is DAAVTQKPRYLIKMKGQEAEMKCIPEKGHTAVFWYQQKQSKELKFLIYFQNQQPLDQIDMVKERFSAVCPSSSLCSLGIRTCEAEDSALYLCSSSQSGLGGAETLYFGSGTRLTVL.

This clone was seen more than once but under ten times. Gene names are the mouse ones. The read finishes 1 residue shy of the CDR3 end, and the germline J gene is used to complete it. V gene TRBV15 combines with J gene TRBJ1-5; the D is unclear. V shed 6 bases and J shed 1 base, with 4 bases lying between them. From germline, CDR1 is SGHND and CDR2 FRSKSL. The CDR3 runs to 12 residues. The chain's CDR3 is CASRTNNQAPLF. The part of the CDR3 DNA that was read is TGTGCCAGCAGGACGAACAACCAGGCTCCGCTT.

This clone was detected a few times. Gene names follow the mouse nomenclature. The CDR3 is cut off 1 residue early in the read; its end comes from the germline J gene. The rearrangement joins TRBV16 to TRBJ1-2; possibly TRBD1 for D (5 bases). This CDR3 has 13 residues. Trimming took 5 bases from V and 0 from J, leaving 7 bases between them. Germline CDR1 SGHSA, CDR2 FRNQAP. CDR3 DNA, as far as it was read: TGTGCAAGCAGCGCGACAGCAAACTCCGACTACACC. Protein: CASSATANSDYT. Given in full, the CDR3 is CASSATANSDYTF.

About this clone itself: Gene names and germline refer to mouse. The read ends 1 residue early relative to the CDR3; the germline J gene fills the gap. The chain uses TRBV15 and TRBJ2-3; TRBD2 aligns across 8 bases. CDR3 length: 14 residues. V was clipped by 6 bases and J by 1 base; unmatched bases: 3. Per germline, CDR1 SGHND and CDR2 FRSKSL. The CDR3 loop reads CASSDWGGAETLYF. The DNA read from the CDR3 is TGTGCCAGCAGCGACTGGGGAGGTGCAGAAACGCTGTAT.

This clone has a handful of counts. Genes and germline come from the mouse. Read data end 1 residue before the CDR3 end; the end is taken from the germline J gene. The chain joins TRBV12-1 to TRBJ2-5; 11 nucleotides align to TRBD2. Germline assignment: CDR1 SGHSN and CDR2 HYEKVE. V trimming: 3 bases; J trimming: 2 bases; junction bases outside the gene matches: 3. The length of the CDR3 is 15 residues. The CDR3 loop is CASSLTGGVQDTQYF. The sequenced part of the CDR3 DNA is TGTGCCAGCTCTTTGACTGGGGGGGTCCAAGACACCCAGTAC.

Comment on this clone: Gene labels here are mouse ones. The read terminates 1 residue ahead of where the CDR3 ends, so the germline J gene completes it. The rearrangement joins TRBV13-2 to TRBJ2-2, with D unclear. V was clipped by 5 bases and J by 4 bases, with 12 bases between them. CDR3 length: 14 residues. The germline CDR1 and CDR2 sequences are NNHNN and SYGAGS (reference sequence). The CDR3 DNA, read in part, is TGTGCCAGCGGCGAGGGTGAAGGCACCGGGCAGCTCTAC. Its protein is CASGEGEGTGQLY. In full, the CDR3 reads CASGEGEGTGQLYF.

About this clone itself: Germline and genes here are mouse. The covered CDR3 bases are TGTGCCAGCAGTCACGGACAGGGTAACGAAAGATTATTT. This sequence encodes CASSHGQGNERLF. The CDR3 as a whole reads CASSHGQGNERLFF. The chain combines TRBV15 with TRBJ1-4; 8 positions agree with TRBD1. Read coverage stops 1 residue before the CDR3 terminus; the germline J gene supplies the remainder. The CDR3 runs to 14 residues. Per the germline V gene, CDR1 is SGHND and CDR2 is FRSKSL. The V segment lost 5 bases and the J segment 5 bases; nucleotides outside the gene matches: 4. The whole variable domain, filled in from reference TRBV15 and TRBJ1-4, reads DAGVTQTPRHEVAEKGQTIILKCEPVSGHNDLFWYRQTKIQGLELLSYFRSKSLMEDGGAFKDRFKAEMLNSSFSTLKIQPTEPKDSAVYLCASSHGQGNERLFFGHGTKLSVL.

About this clone: Gene names are mouse gene names. The CDR3 is cut off 1 residue early in the read; its end comes from the germline J gene. The chain couples TRBV23 to TRBJ2-7; TRBD1, the table's D call, was not compared with the DNA. Looked up from germline, CDR1 is KGHTA and CDR2 is FQNQQP. The CDR3 length is 15 residues. CDR3 DNA, as far as it was read: TGCTCCAGCAGTCAATCACCGGGACAGGGGTATGAACAGTAC. It is translated as CSSSQSPGQGYEQY. In full, the CDR3 is CSSSQSPGQGYEQYF.

Turning to this clone: A much more abundant neighbour one base away suggests this may be a read error. These gene names are mouse names. The CDR3 end lies 1 residue beyond the end of the read and is filled in from the germline J gene. V usage is TRBV16 and J usage is TRBJ2-1; D is perhaps TRBD1 (6 bases). The CDR3 is made up of 15 amino acids. Germline CDR1 reads SGHSA; CDR2 reads FRNQAP. The CDR3 bases that were read are TGTGTAAGCAGCTTAGAGGGACACCCCTATGCTGAGCAGTTC. Protein product: CVSSLEGHPYAEQF. The whole CDR3 sequence is CVSSLEGHPYAEQFF.

Note on this clone: Mouse germline and gene names are used. CDR3 sequence: CASSLGAGQDTQYF. CDR3 DNA (partial): TGTGCCAGCAGTCTTGGGGCAGGACAAGACACCCAGTAC. This sequence joins TRBV26 and TRBJ2-5, with D tentatively TRBD1 or TRBD2 (5 bases each). Read coverage stops 1 residue before the CDR3 terminus; the germline J gene supplies the remainder. Germline V gene sequence: CDR1 KGHPV, CDR2 FQNQEV (reference sequence). The CDR3 has 14 amino acids. Trimming took off 3 bases at V and 3 bases at J, with 10 bases between the two ends.

Only a few counts were recorded for this clone. These gene names are mouse names. CDR3 bases read: TGCACCTGCAGTGCAGATCGACAGTAC. Translation gives CTCSADRQY. In full, the CDR3 reads CTCSADRQYF. The chain is built from TRBV1 and TRBJ2-7, with D uncertain. The CDR3 is cut off 1 residue early in the read; its end comes from the germline J gene. The CDR3 consists of 10 residues. Trimming took 0 bases from V and 9 from J, leaving 3 bases between them. Germline CDR1 is NSQYPW and CDR2 is LRSPGD (reference sequence).

This clone was detected a few times. The listed genes are named as in mouse. The read comes to an end 1 residue before the CDR3 does, leaving the germline J gene to fill in the end. The chain carries TRBV5 and TRBJ2-7; 13 nucleotides match TRBD2. Germline V gene sequence: CDR1 LGHNA, CDR2 YNLKQL (reference sequence). The CDR3 has 16 amino acids. V dropped 1 base and J dropped 3; count of bases not matched to a gene: 3. Here the CDR3 reads CASSQGRDWGGYEQYF. The sequenced part of the CDR3 DNA is TGTGCCAGCAGCCAAGGGAGGGACTGGGGGGGCTATGAACAGTAC.

As to this clone: Gene names are the mouse ones. From the germline J gene comes the end of the CDR3, since the read stops 1 residue before it. Different DNA sequences within this sample yield the same CDR3. This rearrangement joins TRBV3 to TRBJ2-4, with 10 bases identical to TRBD2. CDR3 length: 14 amino acids. Trimming at V came to 5 bases and at J to 4 bases, leaving 3 bases not matched to a gene. Germline V gene data show CDR1 as SNHLY and CDR2 as FYNGKV (reference sequence). The chain's CDR3 is CASSPGLGENTLYF. CDR3 DNA, as far as it was read: TGTGCCAGCAGCCCCGGACTGGGGGAAAACACCTTGTAC.

A note on this clone: The listed genes are named as in mouse. The CDR3 is cut off 1 residue early in the read; its end comes from the germline J gene. The chain is built from TRBV13-1 and TRBJ2-2; D is tentatively TRBD1 or TRBD2 (5 bases each). V lost 1 base and J 4 bases, leaving 11 bases between the germline ends. The CDR3 extends over 15 amino acids. Germline values: CDR1 NSHNY, CDR2 SYGAGN. CDR3 loop: CASSDSGAGTGQLYF. The sequenced CDR3 bases are TGTGCCAGCAGTGATTCCGGGGCAGGCACCGGGCAGCTCTAC.

In regard to this clone: Gene and germline names: mouse. The sequenced fragment ends 1 residue before the CDR3 boundary, so the rest is inferred from the germline J gene. The chain combines TRBV26 with TRBJ1-3; D ambiguous. There are 14 residues in the CDR3. Germline loops: CDR1 KGHPV, CDR2 FQNQEV (reference sequence). V lost 4 bases and J 0 bases, leaving 7 bases between the germline ends. CDR3 sequence reads: CASSPTNSGNTLYF. The CDR3 DNA, read in part, is TGTGCCAGCAGTCCCACAAATTCTGGAAATACGCTCTAT.